Listed below are T cell receptor beta chains from one sample, sequenced in a study of T-cell reconstitution after alpha-beta-depleted transplantation in children. TCRdb reanalysed the PCR reads using MiXCR and keeps one entry per CDR3 protein. This sample has hundreds of thousands of distinct CDR3 sequences; about 10% occur once, and the top ten carry about 4%. The source was PBMCs from the stem cell graft donor, collected from the stem cell graft. Receptors were obtained from a human donor who donated a stem cell graft to a child with acute myeloid leukemia. Each CDR3 is given with its conserved first and last residue. Fields, in order: CDR3 DNA, CDR3 protein, D gene, V gene, J gene, clone size. The D gene is left open where the match is weak. Only some rows state a clone size, as once, few, many or a class for expanded clones.

cdr3_nt: TGTGCCAGCAGCCAAGTAGGGGCACCGCCAAAGTTCTTC
cdr3_aa: CASSQVGAPPKFF
d_call: -
v_call: TRBV3-1
j_call: TRBJ2-1
clone_size: -

cdr3_nt: TGTGCCAGCCAGTCGTCGGGACTATCCTCCTACAATGAGCAGTTCTTC
cdr3_aa: CASQSSGLSSYNEQFF
d_call: TRBD2
v_call: TRBV6-2/TRBV6-3
j_call: TRBJ2-1
clone_size: few

cdr3_nt: TGCAGCGTTGAAGCCCGCCGAGACAGCTATGGCTACACCTTC
cdr3_aa: CSVEARRDSYGYTF
d_call: -
v_call: TRBV29-1
j_call: TRBJ1-2
clone_size: -

cdr3_nt: TGCAGTGCCCCATCCGGGACTAGCGATCACCGGGAGCAGTTCTTC
cdr3_aa: CSAPSGTSDHREQFF
d_call: TRBD2
v_call: TRBV20-1
j_call: TRBJ2-1
clone_size: many

cdr3_nt: TGCAGTGCTGGCCTCAGGGAAGCCTATAATTCACCCCTCCACTTT
cdr3_aa: CSAGLREAYNSPLHF
d_call: -
v_call: TRBV20-1
j_call: TRBJ1-6
clone_size: many

cdr3_nt: TGTGCCAGCAGCGTCCCCGGTGGGGGGGGTAGCACAGATACGCAGTATTTT
cdr3_aa: CASSVPGGGGSTDTQYF
d_call: TRBD2
v_call: TRBV9
j_call: TRBJ2-3
clone_size: -

cdr3_nt: TGTGCCAGCAGTCTTAGCGGGATTAAGGCAGATACGCAGTATTTT
cdr3_aa: CASSLSGIKADTQYF
d_call: TRBD2
v_call: TRBV12-3/TRBV12-4
j_call: TRBJ2-3
clone_size: many

cdr3_nt: TGCAGTGCTAGAGACCCCATTACGGAGCTGAATTACGAGCAGTACTTC
cdr3_aa: CSARDPITELNYEQYF
d_call: -
v_call: TRBV20-1
j_call: TRBJ2-7
clone_size: few

cdr3_nt: TGTGCCAGCAGCTTAGCGGGGCTAGCCAATAGACCGAACACCGGGGAGCTGTTTTTT
cdr3_aa: CASSLAGLANRPNTGELFF
d_call: -
v_call: TRBV7-8
j_call: TRBJ2-2
clone_size: few

cdr3_nt: TGTGCCAGCAGTGGTTTCTATGGCTACACCTTC
cdr3_aa: CASSGFYGYTF
d_call: -
v_call: TRBV6-5
j_call: TRBJ1-2
clone_size: -

cdr3_nt: TGTGCCAGCAGCTTCTACACAGGGTCGCCAGATACGCAGTATTTT
cdr3_aa: CASSFYTGSPDTQYF
d_call: -
v_call: TRBV7-2
j_call: TRBJ2-3
clone_size: many

cdr3_nt: TGTGCCAGCAGTCACGCAGACAGGGAGGCCGTAGAAGCTTTCTTT
cdr3_aa: CASSHADREAVEAFF
d_call: TRBD1
v_call: TRBV6-5
j_call: TRBJ1-1
clone_size: -

cdr3_nt: TGCGCCAGCAGCCTAGAGACAGGGGAGGCCTACGAGCAGTACTTC
cdr3_aa: CASSLETGEAYEQYF
d_call: TRBD1
v_call: TRBV4-3
j_call: TRBJ2-7
clone_size: -

cdr3_nt: TGTGCCAGCAGCCCGGCCGCTGACAGGGGGACCTATGGCTACACCTTC
cdr3_aa: CASSPAADRGTYGYTF
d_call: TRBD1
v_call: TRBV7-2
j_call: TRBJ1-2
clone_size: -

cdr3_nt: TGTGCCAGCACCCAAGGGCCCTATGGCTACACCTTC
cdr3_aa: CASTQGPYGYTF
d_call: -
v_call: TRBV12-3/TRBV12-4
j_call: TRBJ1-2
clone_size: few

cdr3_nt: TGTGCCAGCAGCTTAAGGGCGGGGACCGACAATGAGCAGTTCTTC
cdr3_aa: CASSLRAGTDNEQFF
d_call: -
v_call: TRBV7-2
j_call: TRBJ2-1
clone_size: many

cdr3_nt: TGTGCCAGCAGCCCCCGACTAGCGGGAGACAATGAGCAGTTCTTC
cdr3_aa: CASSPRLAGDNEQFF
d_call: TRBD2
v_call: TRBV9
j_call: TRBJ2-1
clone_size: many

cdr3_nt: TGTGCCAGCAGTTTAGAAGCGGGAGGGTCCTACAATGAGCAGTTCTTC
cdr3_aa: CASSLEAGGSYNEQFF
d_call: TRBD2
v_call: TRBV28
j_call: TRBJ2-1
clone_size: many

cdr3_nt: TGTGCCAGCAGTTTTGCTATGCTACCTACCTACAATGAGCAGTTCTTC
cdr3_aa: CASSFAMLPTYNEQFF
d_call: -
v_call: TRBV12-3/TRBV12-4
j_call: TRBJ2-1
clone_size: few

cdr3_nt: TGCAGCGTCACTCCTAGCGGGAGATCCGGGGAGCTGTTTTTT
cdr3_aa: CSVTPSGRSGELFF
d_call: TRBD2
v_call: TRBV29-1
j_call: TRBJ2-2
clone_size: -

cdr3_nt: TGTGCCAGCAGCGTTCGGACAGACAGCACAGATACGCAGTATTTT
cdr3_aa: CASSVRTDSTDTQYF
d_call: -
v_call: TRBV9
j_call: TRBJ2-3
clone_size: -

cdr3_nt: TGTGCCAGCAGTACCCGGGACGGTGCCAAAAACATTCAGTACTTC
cdr3_aa: CASSTRDGAKNIQYF
d_call: -
v_call: TRBV6-2/TRBV6-3
j_call: TRBJ2-4
clone_size: few

cdr3_nt: TGCAGTGCTAGAGATCGGGCGGTCCTCTCCTACGAGCAGTACTTC
cdr3_aa: CSARDRAVLSYEQYF
d_call: -
v_call: TRBV20-1
j_call: TRBJ2-7
clone_size: -

cdr3_nt: TGTGCCAGCAGCAACCCGAAGCGGGAGTTCGAGCAGTACTTC
cdr3_aa: CASSNPKREFEQYF
d_call: TRBD2
v_call: TRBV11-2
j_call: TRBJ2-7
clone_size: few

cdr3_nt: TGCAGCGCAACTCAGGCTAGCACAGATACGCAGTATTTT
cdr3_aa: CSATQASTDTQYF
d_call: -
v_call: TRBV29-1
j_call: TRBJ2-3
clone_size: -

cdr3_nt: TGCGCCAGCAGCCCCCAGAATGAACGCACCGGGGAGCTGTTTTTT
cdr3_aa: CASSPQNERTGELFF
d_call: -
v_call: TRBV4-3
j_call: TRBJ2-2
clone_size: -

cdr3_nt: TGCAGCTCTCGCGCAGTGAACACTGAAGCTTTCTTT
cdr3_aa: CSSRAVNTEAFF
d_call: -
v_call: TRBV29-1
j_call: TRBJ1-1
clone_size: -

cdr3_nt: TGCGCCAGCCCGTCTCCCGGGAGCCGCTCCTACAATGAGCAGTTCTTC
cdr3_aa: CASPSPGSRSYNEQFF
d_call: -
v_call: TRBV10-1
j_call: TRBJ2-1
clone_size: -

cdr3_nt: TGCGCCAGCAGCCCTGGACAGCCCACAGATACGCAGTATTTT
cdr3_aa: CASSPGQPTDTQYF
d_call: -
v_call: TRBV5-1
j_call: TRBJ2-3
clone_size: few

cdr3_nt: TGTGCCAGTAAGGCCCTTAGCGGGGACACCGGGGAGCTGTTTTTT
cdr3_aa: CASKALSGDTGELFF
d_call: TRBD2
v_call: TRBV9
j_call: TRBJ2-2
clone_size: few

cdr3_nt: TGTGCCAGCAGTTTATCTAGCGGTTACTCCTACGAGCAGTACTTC
cdr3_aa: CASSLSSGYSYEQYF
d_call: TRBD2
v_call: TRBV28
j_call: TRBJ2-7
clone_size: -

cdr3_nt: TGTGCTAGCGACGACTTATATGGGGACAGGGCGTTCGAGCAGTACTTC
cdr3_aa: CASDDLYGDRAFEQYF
d_call: TRBD1
v_call: TRBV7-7
j_call: TRBJ2-7
clone_size: many